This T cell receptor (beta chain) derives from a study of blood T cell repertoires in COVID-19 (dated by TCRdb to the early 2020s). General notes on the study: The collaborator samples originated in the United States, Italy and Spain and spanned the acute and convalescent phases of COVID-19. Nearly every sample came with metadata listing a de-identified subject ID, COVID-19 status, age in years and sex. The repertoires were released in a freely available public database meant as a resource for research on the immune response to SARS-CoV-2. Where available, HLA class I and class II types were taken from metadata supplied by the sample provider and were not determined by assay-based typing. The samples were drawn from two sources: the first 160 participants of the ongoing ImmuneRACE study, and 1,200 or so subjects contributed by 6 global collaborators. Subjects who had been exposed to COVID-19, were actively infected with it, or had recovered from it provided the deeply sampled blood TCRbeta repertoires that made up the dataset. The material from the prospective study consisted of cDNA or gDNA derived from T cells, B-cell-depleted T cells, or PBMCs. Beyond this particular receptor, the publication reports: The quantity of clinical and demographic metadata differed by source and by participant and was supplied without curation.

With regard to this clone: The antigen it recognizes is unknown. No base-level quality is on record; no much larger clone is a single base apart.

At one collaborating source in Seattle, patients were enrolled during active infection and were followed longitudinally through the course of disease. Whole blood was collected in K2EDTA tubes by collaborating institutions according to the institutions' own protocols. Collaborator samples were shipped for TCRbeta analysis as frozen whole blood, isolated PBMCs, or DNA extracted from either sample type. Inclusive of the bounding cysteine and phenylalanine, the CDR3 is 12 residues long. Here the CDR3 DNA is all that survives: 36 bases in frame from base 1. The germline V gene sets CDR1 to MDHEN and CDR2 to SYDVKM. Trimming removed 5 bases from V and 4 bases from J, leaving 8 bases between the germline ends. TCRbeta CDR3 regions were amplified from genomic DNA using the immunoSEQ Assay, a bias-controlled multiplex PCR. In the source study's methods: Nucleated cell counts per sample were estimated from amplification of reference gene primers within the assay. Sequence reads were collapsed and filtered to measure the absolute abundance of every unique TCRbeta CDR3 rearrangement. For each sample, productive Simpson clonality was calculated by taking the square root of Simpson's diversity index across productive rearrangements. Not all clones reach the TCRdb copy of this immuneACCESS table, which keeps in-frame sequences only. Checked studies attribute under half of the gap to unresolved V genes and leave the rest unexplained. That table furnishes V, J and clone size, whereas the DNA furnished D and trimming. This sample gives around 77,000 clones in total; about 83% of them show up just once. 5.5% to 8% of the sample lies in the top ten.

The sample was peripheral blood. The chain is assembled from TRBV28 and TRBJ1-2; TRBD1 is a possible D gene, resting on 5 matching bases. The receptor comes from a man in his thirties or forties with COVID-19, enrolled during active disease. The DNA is TGTGCCAGCAGTCCTGACAGCTATGGCTACACCTTC. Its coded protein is CASSPDSYGYTF.